This T cell receptor beta chain came from a study of T cells in Graves' hyperthyroidism and ophthalmopathy. The TCR beta CDR3 regions underwent amplification using RNA transcripts as the source. HTBI primers were employed in a first-round RT-PCR of the TCR CDR3. Via MiXCR, TCRdb re-called the multiplex PCR reads, giving one row per CDR3 protein. The sample gives 190,000 or so distinct CDR3 sequences, roughly 18% of which show up once; about 48% is in the top ten. The CDR3 is 14 amino acids. In germline, CDR1 is DFQATT, CDR2 SNEGSKA (reference sequence). V was shortened by 5 bases and J by 0 bases, with 8 bases between the two germline ends.

The rearrangement links TRBV20-1 to TRBJ2-6; D call uncertain. The clonotype comes from a middle-aged man with Graves' hyperthyroidism. Specimen: blood. The CDR3 region has the DNA TGCAGTGCTTTGAGGCGCTCTGGGGCCAACGTCCTGACTTTC. It encodes CSALRRSGANVLTF.